This T cell receptor (beta chain) is drawn from a study of cytomegalovirus exposure and HLA in healthy donors. Study results and limitations: It is likely that the observed cluster of highly shared sequence variants was a sequencing artifact. Excluded were some V segments that proved indistinguishable, including TRBV6-2 and TRBV6-3. Later, an analysis found that common viral pathogens appeared to be linked with several of the most significant clusters.

The PCR was carried out with 60 Vbeta primers and 13 Jbeta primers. Here immunoSEQ multiplex PCR was the method, and the copy in TCRdb shows in-frame clones only, minus some. The data hold 160,000 or so clones, with around 80% observed a single time. Trimming stripped 2 bases from V and 7 bases from J, with 18 bases between. The CDR3 runs to 15 residues. Germline V lookup: CDR1 LGHNT, CDR2 FRNRAP. Of note for this clone: Its specificity is not known. Different DNA sequences within this sample yield the same CDR3.

The rearrangement uses TRBV12-5 and TRBJ2-7; no definite D call. The sequence came from a man aged 40-49 years in good health and CMV-seronegative. Sequenced material: PBMCs. The CDR3 region is CASGLLVGIAAEQYF. The CDR3 DNA reads as TGTGCTAGTGGTTTGTTAGTTGGAATTGCGGCGGAGCAGTACTTC. Full variable domain (remainder filled in from reference TRBV12-5 and TRBJ2-7): DARVTQTPRHKVTEMGQEVTMRCQPILGHNTVFWYRQTMMQGLELLAYFRNRAPLDDSGMPKDRFSAEMPDATLATLKIQPSEPRDSAVYFCASGLLVGIAAEQYFGPGTRLTVT.